This TCR beta chain was identified during a study of human T cells and chemical hapten exposure. Study-level information: Patients, mostly women, had alopecia areata, alopecia totalis or alopecia universalis. Findings and caveats of the study: Versus controls, significantly more large CDR3 similarity clusters arose from expanded TCRs.

Time point of the sample: patch test 3, about 24 weeks after DPC sensitization. Treatment of the sample: therapeutic diphenylcyclopropenone sensitization with weekly scalp DPC. Unfractionated whole blood was the source from which total RNA was extracted. The library put unique molecular identifiers onto individual cDNA molecules. One entry per CDR3 protein, called by TCRdb with MiXCR from the RACE reads. Of over 30,000 distinct CDR3 sequences in the sample, roughly 9.5% are singletons; the top ten hold approximately 26%. In regard to this clonotype: Its matching antigen is unknown.

The sample in question was whole blood, obtained in connection with sensitization to the hapten diphenylcyclopropenone (DPC). The receptor was derived from a man in his fifties or sixties with alopecia areata. Some clones in this sample may be carry-over from other donors' samples.

The CDR3 reads CASSSAPTRTDTQYF. The DNA of the CDR3 is TGTGCCAGCAGCTCAGCCCCAACAAGGACAGATACGCAGTATTTT. J is TRBJ2-3 and V is TRBV7-9; D gene unclear. Germline CDR1 reads SEHNR; CDR2 reads FQNEAQ (reference sequence). V lost 4 bases to trimming and J lost 3 bases, with 14 bases between them. The CDR3 covers 15 residues.